This T cell receptor beta chain was documented in a study of shared clonotypes between healthy human individuals. Naive CD8 isolation took CD45RO-negative cells positively selected for CCR7 and excluded terminally differentiated effector memory CD45RA+ cells. Here immunoSEQ multiplex PCR was the method, and the copy in TCRdb shows in-frame clones only, minus some. This table holds about 2 million clones, around 96% found once. The length of the CDR3 is 15 residues. Germline V gives CDR1 MNHEY, CDR2 SMNVEV (reference sequence). V was clipped by 6 bases and J by 2 bases; unmatched bases: 7. The origin of this receptor is a man between 18 and 35 years old in good health. Sample: naive CD8+ T cells sorted from blood. The chain combines TRBV27 with TRBJ2-3; 8 bases agree with TRBD2. The CDR3: CASSSGGVPTDTQYF. As DNA, the CDR3 is TGTGCCAGCAGCTCCGGGGGGGTCCCCACAGATACGCAGTATTTT.